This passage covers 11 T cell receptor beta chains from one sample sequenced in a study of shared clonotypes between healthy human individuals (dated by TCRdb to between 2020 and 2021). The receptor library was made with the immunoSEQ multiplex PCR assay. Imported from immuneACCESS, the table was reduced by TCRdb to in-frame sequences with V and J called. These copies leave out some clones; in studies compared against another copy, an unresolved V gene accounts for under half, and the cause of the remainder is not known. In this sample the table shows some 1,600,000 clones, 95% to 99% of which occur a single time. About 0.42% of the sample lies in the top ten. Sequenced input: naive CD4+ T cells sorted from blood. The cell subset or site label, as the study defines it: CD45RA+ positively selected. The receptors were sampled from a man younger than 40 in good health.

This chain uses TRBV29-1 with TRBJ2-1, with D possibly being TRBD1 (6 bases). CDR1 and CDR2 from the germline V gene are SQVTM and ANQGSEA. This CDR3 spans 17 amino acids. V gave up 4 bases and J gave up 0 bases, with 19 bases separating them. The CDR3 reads CSVGNIQGPSSYNEQFF. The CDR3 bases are TGCAGCGTTGGGAACATACAGGGTCCCAGCTCCTACAATGAGCAGTTCTTC.

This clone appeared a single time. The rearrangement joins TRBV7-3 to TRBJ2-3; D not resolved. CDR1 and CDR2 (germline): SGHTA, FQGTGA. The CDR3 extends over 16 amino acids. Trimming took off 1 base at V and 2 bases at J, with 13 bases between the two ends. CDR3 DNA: TGTGCCAGCAGCTTAAGACCCGGATCAGTCACAGATACGCAGTATTTT. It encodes CASSLRPGSVTDTQYF.

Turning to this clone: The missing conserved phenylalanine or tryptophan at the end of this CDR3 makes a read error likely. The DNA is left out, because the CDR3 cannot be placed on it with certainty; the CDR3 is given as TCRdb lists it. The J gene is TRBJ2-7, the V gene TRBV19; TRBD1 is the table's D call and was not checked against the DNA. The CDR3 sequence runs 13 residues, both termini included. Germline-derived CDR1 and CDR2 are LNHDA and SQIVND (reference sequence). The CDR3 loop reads CASTLSADRGVFS.

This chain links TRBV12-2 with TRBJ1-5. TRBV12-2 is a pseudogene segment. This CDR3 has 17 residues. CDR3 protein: CASRLGRGPPSNQPQHF. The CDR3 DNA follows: TGTGCAAGTCGCTTGGGGAGGGGCCCACCCAGCAATCAGCCCCAGCATTTT.

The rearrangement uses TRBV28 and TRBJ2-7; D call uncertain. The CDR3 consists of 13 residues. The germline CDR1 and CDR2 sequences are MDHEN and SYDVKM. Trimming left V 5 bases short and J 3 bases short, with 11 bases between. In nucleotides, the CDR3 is TGTGCCAGCAGTGTTGTAGGGTTCTACGAGCAGTACTTC. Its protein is CASSVVGFYEQYF.

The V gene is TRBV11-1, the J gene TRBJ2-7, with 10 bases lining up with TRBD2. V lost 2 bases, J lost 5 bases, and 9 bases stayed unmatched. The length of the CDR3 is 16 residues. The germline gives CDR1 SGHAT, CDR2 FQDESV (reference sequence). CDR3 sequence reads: CASSLSSGSALNEQYF. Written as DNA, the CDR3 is TGTGCCAGCAGCTTATCTAGCGGGAGTGCTCTAAACGAGCAGTACTTC.

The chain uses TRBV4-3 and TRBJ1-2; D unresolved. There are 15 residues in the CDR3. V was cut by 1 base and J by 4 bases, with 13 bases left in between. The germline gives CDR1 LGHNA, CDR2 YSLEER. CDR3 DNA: TGCGCCAGCAGCCAAGGTGTCGGAACTGTCTATGGCTACACCTTC. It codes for CASSQGVGTVYGYTF.

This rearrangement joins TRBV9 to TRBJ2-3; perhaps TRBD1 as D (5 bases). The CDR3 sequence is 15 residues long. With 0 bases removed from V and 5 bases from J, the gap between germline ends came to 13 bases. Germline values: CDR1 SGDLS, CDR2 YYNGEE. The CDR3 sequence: CASSVGGPRVDTQYF. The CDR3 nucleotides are TGTGCCAGCAGCGTAGGTGGCCCCAGGGTAGATACGCAGTATTTT.

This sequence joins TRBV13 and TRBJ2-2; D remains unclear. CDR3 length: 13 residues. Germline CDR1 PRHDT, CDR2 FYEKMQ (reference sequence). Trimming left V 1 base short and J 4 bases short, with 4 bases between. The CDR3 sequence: CASSLVFTGELFF. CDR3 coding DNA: TGTGCCAGCAGCTTAGTTTTCACCGGGGAGCTGTTTTTT.

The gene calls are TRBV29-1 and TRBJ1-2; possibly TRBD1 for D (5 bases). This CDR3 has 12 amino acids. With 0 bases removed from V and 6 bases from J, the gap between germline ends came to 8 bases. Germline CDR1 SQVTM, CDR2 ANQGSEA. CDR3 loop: CSVEDLTDGYTF. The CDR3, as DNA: TGCAGCGTTGAAGATCTGACAGATGGCTACACCTTC.

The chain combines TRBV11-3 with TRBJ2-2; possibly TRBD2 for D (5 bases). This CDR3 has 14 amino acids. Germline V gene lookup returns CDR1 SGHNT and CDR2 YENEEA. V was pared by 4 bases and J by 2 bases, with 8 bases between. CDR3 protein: CASSSGLNTGELFF. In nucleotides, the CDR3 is TGTGCCAGCAGCTCCGGACTTAACACCGGGGAGCTGTTTTTT.